This TCR beta chain was sequenced for a study of control samples from healthy donors and cancer patients. The CDR3 runs 16 residues. V gave up 9 bases and J gave up 0 bases, with 18 bases separating them. Germline CDR1 is KGHDR and CDR2 is SFDVKD. Libraries were prepared by immunoSEQ multiplex PCR; TCRdb keeps only in-frame clonotypes and omits some of them. The table shows approximately 150,000 clones, with around 94% occurring only once. V usage is TRBV24-1 and J usage is TRBJ2-3; D is possibly TRBD2 (6 bases). What was sequenced was PBMCs. The sequence came from a man in his 60s with colorectal cancer. CDR3 coding DNA: TGTGCCACCTCGGCGGGATTAGGAGATAGCACAGATACGCAGTATTTT. Protein sequence: CATSAGLGDSTDTQYF.